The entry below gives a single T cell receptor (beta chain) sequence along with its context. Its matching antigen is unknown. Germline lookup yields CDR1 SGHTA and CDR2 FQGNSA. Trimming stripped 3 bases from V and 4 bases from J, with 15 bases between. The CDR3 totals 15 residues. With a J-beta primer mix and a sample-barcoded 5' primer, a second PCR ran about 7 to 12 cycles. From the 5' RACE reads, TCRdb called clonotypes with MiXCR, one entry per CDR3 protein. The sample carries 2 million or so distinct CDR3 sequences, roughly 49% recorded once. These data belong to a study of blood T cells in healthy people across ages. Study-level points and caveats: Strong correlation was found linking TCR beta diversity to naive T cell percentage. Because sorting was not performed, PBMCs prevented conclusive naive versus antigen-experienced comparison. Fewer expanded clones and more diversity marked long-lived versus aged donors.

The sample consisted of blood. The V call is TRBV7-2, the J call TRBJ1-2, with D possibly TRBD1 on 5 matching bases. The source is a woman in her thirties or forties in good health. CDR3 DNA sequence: TGTGCCAGCAGCTTCACGGGACGGGGCTTCTATGGCTACACCTTC. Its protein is CASSFTGRGFYGYTF.